This paragraph reports one TCR beta chain. This sample was included in a study of blood T cell repertoires in COVID-19. The repertoire was sequenced with immunoSEQ multiplex PCR; TCRdb's copy has only in-frame clones and lacks some. The sample shows fewer than 350,000 clones, around 87% of them seen only once. The CDR3 sequence is 16 residues long. With 5 bases removed from V and 8 bases from J, the gap between germline ends came to 22 bases. Germline V gene sequence: CDR1 SGHAT, CDR2 FQNNGV. This TCR derives from a woman in her twenties or thirties who had recovered from COVID-19. Input material: peripheral blood. This chain uses TRBV11-2 with TRBJ2-4; D might be TRBD1 (6 bases). CDR3 DNA sequence: TGTGCCAGCAGCAAAATCGGAGGTCAGGGGTCGCACATTCAGTACTTC. Translation: CASSKIGGQGSHIQYF.